This paragraph reports one TCR beta chain. This record comes from a study of blood T cell repertoires in COVID-19. Background on the study: Whether acute or convalescent, the COVID-19 samples came from the United States, Italy and Spain. Sources were T cells, B-cell-depleted T cells, or PBMCs; the material itself was cDNA or gDNA.

CDR3 size: 16 residues. With 5 bases clipped from V and 8 bases from J, the junction kept 17 bases outside the gene matches. Germline assignment: CDR1 MGHDK and CDR2 SYGVNS. Original methodology: Cell counts per sample came from amplifying reference gene primers. TCRdb keeps only in-frame clones here, not all; method: immunoSEQ multiplex PCR. V and J calls plus clone size are reproduced from that table; the DNA served to infer D and trimming. Seen here are over 95,000 clones, 88% observed once, and the top ten hold less than 8.5%. Sequenced: peripheral blood. This TCR derives from a woman aged 70 to 79 who had recovered from COVID-19. The rearrangement joins TRBV25-1 to TRBJ2-7; TRBD1 aligns across 8 bases. CDR3 residues: CASSRNQGASFRQQYF. Written as DNA, the CDR3 is TGTGCCAGCAGTCGGAATCAGGGGGCCTCTTTTCGTCAGCAGTACTTC.